One TCR beta chain is described in this entry. The germline V gene encodes CDR1 MNHEY and CDR2 SVGAGI. The CDR3 is 13 amino acids. The V end lost 5 bases, the J end lost 1 base, and 8 bases lay between the germline ends. This entry belongs to a study of blood T cell repertoires in COVID-19. Produced via immunoSEQ multiplex PCR; TCRdb's table is partial and in-frame only. The sample holds some 170,000 clones, around 90% seen once. V and J are TRBV6-5 and TRBJ1-2; D is possibly TRBD1 (5 bases). The sequencing sample was made of peripheral blood. The receptor comes from a woman between 45 and 65 years old with acute or convalescent COVID-19. The CDR3 region has the DNA TGTGCCAGCAGTCCAGGGATTAACTATGGCTACACCTTC. Residues: CASSPGINYGYTF.